The T cell receptor (beta chain) described here comes from a study of cytomegalovirus exposure and HLA in healthy donors. General study points: Most TCR sequences showed up rarely, but some public TCRs showed up in many donors.

PCR involved 60 Vbeta and 13 Jbeta primers. Produced via immunoSEQ multiplex PCR; TCRdb's table is partial and in-frame only. The sample yields more than 150,000 clones, around 80% seen once. CDR1 WNHNN and CDR2 SYGVQD come from the germline V gene (reference sequence). The CDR3 spans 18 residues. V was pared by 4 bases and J by 4 bases, with 14 bases of the junction left unmatched. This clone was counted a single time. Antigen: not known. This sequence joins TRBV10-1 and TRBJ2-1; 9 nucleotides match TRBD2. This TCR was sampled from a woman in her forties or fifties in good health and CMV-seropositive. The sequencing input was PBMCs. The CDR3 spells CASSVIGKFSGSYNEQFF. CDR3 DNA: TGCGCCAGCAGTGTGATCGGAAAATTTAGCGGGAGTTACAATGAGCAGTTCTTC.